This TCR beta chain was identified during a study of blood T cells in healthy people across ages. The CDR3 covers 13 residues. The V and J ends lost 6 bases and 3 bases respectively, with 12 bases between them. Germline V CDR1 and CDR2: SGHVS, FNYEAQ. Findings of the study overall: When one million T cells were used, diversity estimates were thought to be underestimates.

Every donor contributed around 10 milliliters of peripheral blood by blood draw. The authors ran a second PCR of 7 to 11 cycles using a sample-barcoded 5' primer and a J-beta primer mix. Samples each returned at least 3 million CDR3-containing paired-end reads. MiXCR, applied by TCRdb to the 5' RACE reads, yields one record per CDR3 protein. This table has about 1.5 million distinct CDR3 sequences, around 40% appearing once. This clonotype was counted a few times. Its antigen is currently unknown. This TCR was sampled from a woman aged 18 to 35 in good health. The chain uses TRBV7-6 and TRBJ2-7; D possibly matches TRBD1 or TRBD2 (5 bases each). Source material: blood. The CDR3 DNA sequence: TGTGCCAGCAGTCAGGGACGGTACTACGAGCAGTACTTC. Its protein product is CASSQGRYYEQYF. Full variable domain (missing parts from reference TRBV7-6 and TRBJ2-7): GAGVSQSPRYKVTKRGQDVALRCDPISGHVSLYWYRQALGQGPEFLTYFNYEAQQDKSGLPNDRFSAERPEGSISTLTIQRTEQRDSAMYRCASSQGRYYEQYFGPGTRLTVT.